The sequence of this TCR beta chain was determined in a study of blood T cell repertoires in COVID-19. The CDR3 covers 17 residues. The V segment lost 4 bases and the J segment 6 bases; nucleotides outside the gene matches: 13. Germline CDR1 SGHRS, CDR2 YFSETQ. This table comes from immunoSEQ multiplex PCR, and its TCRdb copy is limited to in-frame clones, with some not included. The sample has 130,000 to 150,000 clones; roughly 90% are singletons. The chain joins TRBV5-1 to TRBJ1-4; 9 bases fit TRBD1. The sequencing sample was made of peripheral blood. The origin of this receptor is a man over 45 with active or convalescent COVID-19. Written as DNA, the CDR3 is TGCGCCAGCAGCAGATCCGGGACAGGGAGCGGGGATGAAAAACTGTTTTTT. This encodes CASSRSGTGSGDEKLFF.